This T cell receptor beta chain was retrieved from a study of T cell clonality in common variable immunodeficiency (dated by TCRdb to between 2014 and 2017). Study-wide conclusions, independent of this receptor: Fewer deletions and N-nucleotide insertions were reportedly observed in CVID TCRbeta sequences, and highly modified clones with 13 or more V deletions were reportedly absent from CVID TCRbeta sequences. Despite equal DNA input, controls averaged approximately 84,000 unique sequences per sample versus about 31,547 in CVID samples. Fewer TCRbeta clones were shared among CVID subjects than among healthy controls (p < 0.0001). Compared with healthy controls, CVID subjects showed increased TCRbeta clonality (t-test p = 0.018), a feature most characteristic of about a third of subjects. Differences among patients in the CVID cohort limited the correlations between repertoire features and clinical complications. The authors noted that sequencing repertoires of T cell subpopulations would be needed to clarify what caused the increased clonality in CVID.

Most of the CVID patients and most of the healthy controls were of Caucasian heritage. From each donor, roughly 4.5 to 8 ml of heparinized peripheral whole blood was collected. Genomic DNA from adults with common variable immune deficiency (CVID) and from healthy adult controls was used to sequence TCRbeta CDR3 repertoires. The control group comprised about 22 healthy adult volunteers, around twelve female and approximately ten male, aged roughly 20 to 75 years with a mean age of around 32. Diluted blood was density-centrifuged over Hypaque 1077 or Ficoll-Paque to isolate peripheral blood mononuclear cells. Unsorted mononuclear cells served as the source of genomic DNA, which was extracted either by Qiagen column purification or by a centrifugation-based method. Equivalent amounts of genomic DNA from CVID and control samples were used as sequencing input. For every sample, a 60 bp segment covering the rearranged TCRbeta CDR3 region was amplified and then sequenced. The immunoSEQ assay, a bias-corrected multiplex PCR combined with high-throughput sequencing, was used for TCRbeta amplification. The paper's data handling went like this. Every unique nucleotide sequence was considered a clone and was annotated with V, D and J genes, copy number and frequency. Sequences were labeled productive if in frame, and non-productive if out of frame or containing stop codons. Clonality was calculated from Shannon's entropy as previously described. The predicted amino acid sequences of productive clones were used to derive mean CDR3 Kyte-Doolittle hydropathy. The R hclust function was used to hierarchically cluster scaled V gene usage with Manhattan distance and complete linkage. Sharing of clones by CDR3 amino acid sequence was evaluated through resampling of 12 repertoires per group over 100 rounds. The repertoires were searched for 65 to 85 published EBV-specific TCRbeta sequences and 245 published CMV-specific TCRbeta sequences. A couple of CVID samples yielding fewer than 10,000 sequences were excluded from analysis, leaving fewer than 50 CVID repertoires. In its TCRdb copy, this immuneACCESS table keeps in-frame sequences only and misses some clones. Where compared with another copy, unresolved V genes explain less than half of these, and the others have no known cause. V and J calls and clone size are given by that table; D and trimming were obtained from the DNA. This sample has some 60,000 clones, none of them a singleton. In total, the top ten clones hold approximately 1.6% of the sample.

CDR1 is given as LNHDA and CDR2 as SQIVND, both from the germline V gene (reference sequence). V and J lose 5 bases and 4 bases, and a span of 12 bases separates them. Spanning cysteine to phenylalanine, the CDR3 consists of 13 amino acids. Part of the CDR3 DNA is given, 30 bases translated from base 1. At least ten counts were recorded for this clone. Its cognate antigen has yet to be identified. The read finishes 3 residues shy of the CDR3 end, and the germline J gene is used to complete it. The TCR originated in a person aged 18 to 70 in good health. The sample comprised peripheral blood mononuclear cells. The sequence links TRBV19 to TRBJ2-7, and TRBD2 may be the D gene, going by 6 matching bases. The CDR3: CASSLDGGYEQYF. The sequenced part of the CDR3 DNA is TGTGCCAGTAGTTTGGACGGGGGATACGAG.